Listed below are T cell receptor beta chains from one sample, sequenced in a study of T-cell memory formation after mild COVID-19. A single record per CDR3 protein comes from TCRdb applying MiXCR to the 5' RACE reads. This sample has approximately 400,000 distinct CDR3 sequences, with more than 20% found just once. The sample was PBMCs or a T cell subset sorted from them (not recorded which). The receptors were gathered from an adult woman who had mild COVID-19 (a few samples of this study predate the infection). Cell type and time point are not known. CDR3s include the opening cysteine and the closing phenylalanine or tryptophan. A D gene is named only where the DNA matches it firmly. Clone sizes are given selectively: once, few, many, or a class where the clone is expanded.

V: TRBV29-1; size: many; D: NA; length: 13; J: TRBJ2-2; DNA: TGCAGCGTCAATAGCGGAACCACCGGGGAGCTGTTTTTT; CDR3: CSVNSGTTGELFF
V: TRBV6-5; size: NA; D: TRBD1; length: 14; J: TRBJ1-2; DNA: TGTGCCAGCCGCTCGACAGGGCAGCACTATGGCTACACCTTC; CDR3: CASRSTGQHYGYTF
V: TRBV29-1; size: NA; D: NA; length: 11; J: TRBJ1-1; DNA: TGCAGCGCTAGCAGGAACACTGAAGCTTTCTTT; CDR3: CSASRNTEAFF
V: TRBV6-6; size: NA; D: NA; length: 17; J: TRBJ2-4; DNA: TGTGCCAGCAGTTACCCTCTCAAACAGGGAGGTCAGAACATTCAGTACTTC; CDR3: CASSYPLKQGGQNIQYF
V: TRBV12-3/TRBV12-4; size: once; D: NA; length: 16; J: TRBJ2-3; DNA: TGTGCCAGCAGTACAAGTACAGGGGGGGGCACAGATACGCAGTATTTT; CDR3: CASSTSTGGGTDTQYF
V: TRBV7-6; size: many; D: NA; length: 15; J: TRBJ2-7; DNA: TGTGCCAGCAGCCCCTCGCCGGGGGACAGCTACGAGCAGTACTTC; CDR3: CASSPSPGDSYEQYF
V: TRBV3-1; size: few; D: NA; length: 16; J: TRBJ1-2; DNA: TGTGCCAGCAGCTTTGACGGTCAGACAGGAAACTATGGCTACACCTTC; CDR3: CASSFDGQTGNYGYTF
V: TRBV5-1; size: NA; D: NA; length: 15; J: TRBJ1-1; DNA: TGCGCCAGCAGCCTGCAGGATACAGGGTTCCCTGAAGCTTTCTTT; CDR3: CASSLQDTGFPEAFF
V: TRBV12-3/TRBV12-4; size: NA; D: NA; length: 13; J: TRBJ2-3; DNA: TGTGCCAGCAGCCTTCTTAGCACAGATACGCAGTATTTT; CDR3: CASSLLSTDTQYF
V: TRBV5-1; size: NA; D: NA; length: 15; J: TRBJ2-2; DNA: TGCGCCAGCAGCCTAAGGACAACGAACACCGGGGAGCTGTTTTTT; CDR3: CASSLRTTNTGELFF